Listed here are 8 T cell receptor beta chains from one sample, sequenced in a study of blood T cell repertoires in COVID-19. This table comes from immunoSEQ multiplex PCR, and its TCRdb copy is limited to in-frame clones, with some not included. Among roughly 150,000 clones, 84% were seen once, and the ten largest hold roughly 3.7%. Specimen: PBMCs or T cells enriched from blood (not recorded which). Every receptor here comes from a man aged 50-59 years in a cohort exposed to, infected with or recovered from COVID-19 (not recorded which).

V gene TRBV7-2 combines with J gene TRBJ2-2; tentative D call: TRBD1 (6 bases). V gave up 3 bases and J gave up 3 bases, with 11 bases separating them. Germline CDR1 is SGHTA and CDR2 is FQGNSA. This CDR3 has 15 residues. CDR3 sequence reads: CASSFGGPDTGELFF. CDR3 DNA sequence: TGTGCCAGCAGCTTTGGGGGCCCGGACACCGGGGAGCTGTTTTTT.

This clone has more than one count but fewer than ten. V gene TRBV28 combines with J gene TRBJ1-1, with 10 bases fitting TRBD1. The J segment lost 4 bases and the V segment lost 4 bases, leaving 6 bases of the junction unmatched. Germline loops: CDR1 MDHEN, CDR2 SYDVKM. This CDR3 is built from 15 residues. CDR3 DNA sequence: TGTGCCAGCAGTTCGCCCGGGACAGGGGCCACTGAAGCTTTCTTT. Protein: CASSSPGTGATEAFF.

The chain is built from TRBV5-1 and TRBJ1-4, with D hard to call. The CDR3 covers 13 residues. Germline CDR1 is SGHRS and CDR2 is YFSETQ. The V gene lost 1 base and the J gene lost 5 bases, with 6 bases spanning the gap. CDR3 in amino acids: CASSLMENEKLFF. The CDR3 nucleotides are TGCGCCAGCAGCTTGATGGAGAATGAAAAACTGTTTTTT.

This chain connects TRBV15 to TRBJ2-7; D not certain. CDR1 LNHNV and CDR2 YYDKDF come from the germline V gene (reference sequence). Trimming left V 6 bases short and J 2 bases short, with 14 bases between. The CDR3 runs 14 residues. The chain's CDR3 is CATSQVVTAYEQYF. For the CDR3, the DNA is TGTGCCACCAGTCAGGTGGTCACCGCCTACGAGCAGTACTTC. Complete variable domain (other parts from reference TRBV15 and TRBJ2-7): DAMVIQNPRYQVTQFGKPVTLSCSQTLNHNVMYWYQQKSSQAPKLLFHYYDKDFNNEADTPDNFQSRRPNTSFCFLDIRSPGLGDTAMYLCATSQVVTAYEQYFGPGTRLTVT.

The chain joins TRBV30 to TRBJ1-1, with a possible D match to TRBD1 (5 bases). The CDR3 has 12 residues. V gave up 0 bases and J gave up 7 bases, with 9 bases separating them. The germline V gene has CDR1 GTSNPN and CDR2 SVGIG (reference sequence). DNA of the CDR3: TGTGCCTGGAGTGTACGTCAGGGTGAAGCTTTCTTT. It encodes CAWSVRQGEAFF.

The rearrangement links TRBV4-3 to TRBJ2-1, with 10 bases lining up with TRBD1. V trimming: 1 base; J trimming: 2 bases; junction bases outside the gene matches: 2. CDR3 length: 16 amino acids. Germline CDR1 LGHNA, CDR2 YSLEER. CDR3 nucleotide sequence: TGCGCCAGCAGCCAAGCCGGGACAGGGGCCTACAATGAGCAGTTCTTC. Protein: CASSQAGTGAYNEQFF.

This chain connects TRBV5-6 to TRBJ1-6; 9 nucleotides match TRBD1. The CDR3 consists of 15 residues. Germline V lookup: CDR1 SGHDT, CDR2 YYEEEE. J lost 6 bases, V lost 4 bases, and 5 bases had no gene match. CDR3 DNA: TGTGCCAGCAGCCTTAGGGACAGGGTTAATTCACCCCTCCACTTT. This sequence encodes CASSLRDRVNSPLHF.

The sample holds one count of this clone. The rearrangement links TRBV7-3 to TRBJ2-1; 14 nucleotides agree with TRBD2. The germline CDR1 and CDR2 sequences are SGHTA and FQGTGA. The CDR3 is 15 amino acids. Trimming took 5 bases from V and 8 from J; bases not matched to a gene: 5. The CDR3 DNA follows: TGTGCCAGCAGCCTGGGACTAGCGGGAGCCGATGAGCAGTTCTTC. This codes for CASSLGLAGADEQFF. Full variable domain (missing parts from reference TRBV7-3 and TRBJ2-1): GAGVSQTPSNKVTEKGKYVELRCDPISGHTALYWYRQSLGQGPEFLIYFQGTGAADDSGLPNDRFFAVRPEGSVSTLKIQRTERGDSAVYLCASSLGLAGADEQFFGPGTRLTVL.